Shown below are 4 T cell receptor beta chains from a single sample sequenced in a study of graft-versus-host responses after intestinal transplantation. TCRdb's copy holds only in-frame clones and misses some; the assay was immunoSEQ multiplex PCR. The sample carries about 45,000 clones, around 90% recorded once. Sequencing was performed on PBMCs, taken 524 days after transplant. The origin of the receptors is a human patient who received an intestinal transplant, so some T cells may come from the graft donor.

The J gene is TRBJ1-2, the V gene TRBV4-3; 9 bases are a match to TRBD1. Germline trimming cut 1 base from V and 0 bases from J; bases unmatched to any gene: 6. The V gene's germline CDR1 is LGHNA and CDR2 YSLEER. The CDR3 loop spans 17 amino acids. CDR3 residues: CASSQGIGQGSNYGYTF. The CDR3 coding sequence is TGCGCCAGCAGCCAAGGGATCGGACAGGGGTCTAACTATGGCTACACCTTC.

Written as DNA, the CDR3 is TGTGCCTCTAGCGCCACAGATACGCAGTATTTT. Residues: CASSATDTQYF. The rearrangement uses TRBV30 and TRBJ2-3, with D possibly TRBD2 on 6 matching bases. There are 11 residues in the CDR3. Between the trimmed V and J ends, which lost 7 bases and 2 bases, there was a span of 7 bases. Germline CDR1 GTSNPN, CDR2 SVGIG (reference sequence).

This clone appeared a few times. The rearrangement joins TRBV28 to TRBJ2-3, with D possibly being TRBD1 (5 bases). The CDR3 covers 13 residues. The germline V gene has CDR1 MDHEN and CDR2 SYDVKM. Trimming removed 5 bases from V and 2 bases from J, with 8 bases in between. The CDR3 sequence: CASSVTDTDTQYF. The CDR3 DNA reads TGTGCCAGCAGTGTGACAGACACAGATACGCAGTATTTT.

This clone was detected only once. This CDR3 reads CASTPMAGYEQYF. CDR3 sequence (DNA): TGTGCCAGCACCCCGATGGCGGGTTACGAGCAGTACTTC. The genes are TRBV27 and TRBJ2-7, with D possibly matching TRBD2 (5 bases). The ends were cut back, 7 bases at V and 4 bases at J, with 14 bases in the middle. The CDR3 covers 13 residues. CDR1 and CDR2 (germline): MNHEY, SMNVEV (reference sequence).